What follows are 3 T cell receptor beta chains derived from one specimen sequenced in a study of somatic mutations in cytotoxic T cells in rheumatoid arthritis (dated by TCRdb to about 2017). The library was produced with the immunoSEQ multiplex PCR assay. TCRdb took this table from immuneACCESS and kept in-frame rearrangements with V and J called. Such tables lack part of the clones; where checked against another copy, unresolved V genes explain under half of the gap, and the rest is unexplained. The sample table lists about 2,300 clones, approximately 76% of them with a count of one. The biggest ten clones account for about 48% of the sample. Sequencing was performed on CD8+ T cells sorted from blood. All receptors come from a woman aged 40 to 50 with rheumatoid arthritis.

The table lists this clone with a few counts. The chain is built from TRBV15 and TRBJ2-1, with TRBD2 identical over 7 bases. The J segment lost 8 bases and the V segment lost 0 bases, leaving 10 bases of the junction unmatched. The CDR3 covers 16 residues. Germline V lookup: CDR1 LNHNV, CDR2 YYDKDF (reference sequence). Written as DNA, the CDR3 is TGTGCCACCAGCAGAGATGCGTCGGGGGGAAGCGATGAGCAGTTCTTC. It codes for CATSRDASGGSDEQFF.

The CDR3 protein is CASSLLAWGSLSGANVLTF. CDR3 coding DNA: TGTGCCAGCAGCTTATTGGCCTGGGGCAGCCTCTCTGGGGCCAACGTCCTGACTTTC. The chain joins TRBV7-3 to TRBJ2-6, with TRBD1 as a possible D gene (5 bases). V shed 2 bases and J shed 0 bases, with 17 bases lying between them. The CDR3 covers 19 residues. CDR1 is SGHTA, CDR2 FQGTGA, per germline.

This chain uses TRBV7-8 with TRBJ2-1, with TRBD2 matching 11 bases. Germline CDR1 SGHVS, CDR2 FQNEAQ. This CDR3 is 16 amino acids long. V lost 5 bases to trimming and J lost 2 bases; unmatched junction nucleotides: 5. The DNA of the CDR3 is TGTGCCAGCAGCCCCGGGGGACTAGCGGCCTACAATGAGCAGTTCTTC. Protein product: CASSPGGLAAYNEQFF.